Each of the 12 T cell receptor beta chains below was sequenced from the same sample in a study of beta chain features in type 1 diabetes (dated by TCRdb to 2016 to 2019). General findings and caveats noted by the study authors: In all four CD4+ subsets, TCRB CDR3 length was moderately but significantly shorter in type 1 diabetes patients.

Their antigens are not known. Library method: the immunoSEQ multiplex PCR assay. All of the isolated RNA was reverse transcribed with the High Capacity cDNA Reverse Transcription Kit, so expressed TCRB transcripts were sequenced. Drawn from immuneACCESS, this table holds only the in-frame rearrangements with V and J called that TCRdb kept. Clones are partly lost; checked studies trace under half to an unresolved V gene and leave the rest unexplained. The sample table contains some 350,000 clones; only one count was recorded for 8% to 10% of them. The ten largest clones add up to about 0.6% of the sample. The sample taken for sequencing was central memory CD4+ T cells from blood. All receptors derive from a man aged 30 to 39 with type 1 diabetes.

This clone was seen only a few times. V gene TRBV7-3 combines with J gene TRBJ2-3; D is perhaps TRBD1 or TRBD2 (5 bases each). V was cut by 6 bases and J by 6 bases, with 13 bases left in between. This CDR3 region has 13 residues. Germline values: CDR1 SGHTA, CDR2 FQGTGA. The DNA for the CDR3 is TGTGCCAGCAGTTACGCCGAGGGGGATACGCAGTATTTT. Translating it yields CASSYAEGDTQYF.

This chain links TRBV19 with TRBJ1-5; D gene uncertain. The ends were cut back, 6 bases at V and 6 bases at J, with 18 bases in the middle. This CDR3 has 15 residues. Germline lookup yields CDR1 LNHDA and CDR2 SQIVND (reference sequence). The CDR3 DNA is TGTGCCAGTAGGTGGGGAGGGAACGGGATTCAGCCCCAGCATTTT. This sequence encodes CASRWGGNGIQPQHF.

Only a few counts were recorded for this clone. The gene calls are TRBV11-2 and TRBJ2-1, with unresolved D. Germline-derived CDR1 and CDR2 are SGHAT and FQNNGV. CDR3 length: 14 amino acids. The V end lost 8 bases, the J end lost 7 bases, and 18 bases lay between the germline ends. DNA for the CDR3: TGTGCCAGCCACAGTGTCTCGGTTAGGAATGAGCAGTTCTTC. This codes for CASHSVSVRNEQFF.

This clone was seen at least ten times. The chain has TRBV4-3 and TRBJ2-2; 9 nucleotides agree with TRBD2. From germline, CDR1 is LGHNA and CDR2 YSLEER. Trimming removed 4 bases from V and 6 bases from J; junction bases left unmatched: 9. The CDR3 is 16 residues long. CDR3 bases: TGCGCCAGCAGCCCGAGGGGAATAGCGGGAGCCGGGGAGCTGTTTTTT. Its translation is CASSPRGIAGAGELFF.

This clone has just a few counts. This sequence joins TRBV5-4 and TRBJ2-5; tentative D call: TRBD2 (6 bases). Germline-derived CDR1 and CDR2 are SGHNT and YYREEE (reference sequence). This CDR3 spans 15 amino acids. The V gene lost 4 bases and the J gene lost 1 base, with 14 bases spanning the gap. CDR3 nucleotide sequence: TGTGCCAGCAGCAAAGGACTGGGGGGCCAAGAGACCCAGTACTTC. Protein sequence: CASSKGLGGQETQYF.

This clone was seen a handful of times. The chain employs TRBV5-1 and TRBJ1-2; weak D call: TRBD1 (5 bases). This CDR3 region has 14 residues. The germline CDR1 and CDR2 sequences are SGHRS and YFSETQ. Trimming took 2 bases from V and 0 from J, leaving 8 bases between them. For the CDR3, the DNA is TGCGCCAGCAGCTTTAGGACACCTAACTATGGCTACACCTTC. This translates into CASSFRTPNYGYTF.

The chain couples TRBV6-1 to TRBJ1-2; 10 nucleotides align to TRBD1. The CDR3 loop spans 15 amino acids. With 6 bases clipped from V and 3 bases from J, the junction kept 7 bases outside the gene matches. The germline V gene encodes CDR1 MNHNS and CDR2 SASEGT. The CDR3 loop reads CASRNRGTGDYGYTF. In nucleotides, the CDR3 is TGTGCCAGCAGAAATAGAGGGACAGGGGACTATGGCTACACCTTC.

V is TRBV25-1 and J is TRBJ2-2; D may be TRBD2 (7 bases). The CDR3 covers 15 residues. Germline CDR1 reads MGHDK; CDR2 reads SYGVNS. V was cut by 1 base and J by 6 bases, with 12 bases left in between. The chain's CDR3 is CASSEFEGGAGELFF. CDR3 sequence (DNA): TGTGCCAGCAGTGAATTCGAAGGGGGGGCCGGGGAGCTGTTTTTT.

This clone was observed a handful of times. The chain employs TRBV28 and TRBJ1-3; D is undetermined. CDR3 length: 16 amino acids. Between the trimmed V and J ends, which lost 6 bases and 0 bases, there was a span of 15 bases. Germline V gene data show CDR1 as MDHEN and CDR2 as SYDVKM. CDR3 in amino acids: CASSPPRAYSGNTIYF. CDR3 DNA sequence: TGTGCCAGCAGCCCCCCCCGGGCGTACTCTGGAAACACCATATATTTT.

This clone turned up a few times. The chain couples TRBV6-4 to TRBJ2-1; D uncertain. V lost 6 bases, J lost 6 bases, and 15 bases lay in between. This CDR3 is 14 amino acids long. The V gene's germline CDR1 is MRHNA and CDR2 SNTAGT. The CDR3 sequence is CASSPMRTGNEQFF. The CDR3 region has the DNA TGTGCCAGCAGCCCTATGCGGACGGGCAATGAGCAGTTCTTC.

This sequence joins TRBV6-6 and TRBJ2-2; no clear D. The length of the CDR3 is 14 residues. Germline V gives CDR1 MNHNY, CDR2 SVGAGI (reference sequence). The V and J ends lost 4 bases and 4 bases respectively, with 10 bases between them. The CDR3 sequence is CASSFGTGTGELFF. CDR3 nucleotides: TGTGCCAGCAGTTTCGGAACGGGCACCGGGGAGCTGTTTTTT.

The chain joins TRBV5-6 to TRBJ2-3; D remains ambiguous. The V gene's germline CDR1 is SGHDT and CDR2 YYEEEE. The CDR3 loop spans 13 amino acids. V lost 0 bases and J 4 bases, leaving 6 bases between the germline ends. The CDR3 bases are TGTGCCAGCAGCTTGGTGGGCCCAGATACGCAGTATTTT. This codes for CASSLVGPDTQYF.